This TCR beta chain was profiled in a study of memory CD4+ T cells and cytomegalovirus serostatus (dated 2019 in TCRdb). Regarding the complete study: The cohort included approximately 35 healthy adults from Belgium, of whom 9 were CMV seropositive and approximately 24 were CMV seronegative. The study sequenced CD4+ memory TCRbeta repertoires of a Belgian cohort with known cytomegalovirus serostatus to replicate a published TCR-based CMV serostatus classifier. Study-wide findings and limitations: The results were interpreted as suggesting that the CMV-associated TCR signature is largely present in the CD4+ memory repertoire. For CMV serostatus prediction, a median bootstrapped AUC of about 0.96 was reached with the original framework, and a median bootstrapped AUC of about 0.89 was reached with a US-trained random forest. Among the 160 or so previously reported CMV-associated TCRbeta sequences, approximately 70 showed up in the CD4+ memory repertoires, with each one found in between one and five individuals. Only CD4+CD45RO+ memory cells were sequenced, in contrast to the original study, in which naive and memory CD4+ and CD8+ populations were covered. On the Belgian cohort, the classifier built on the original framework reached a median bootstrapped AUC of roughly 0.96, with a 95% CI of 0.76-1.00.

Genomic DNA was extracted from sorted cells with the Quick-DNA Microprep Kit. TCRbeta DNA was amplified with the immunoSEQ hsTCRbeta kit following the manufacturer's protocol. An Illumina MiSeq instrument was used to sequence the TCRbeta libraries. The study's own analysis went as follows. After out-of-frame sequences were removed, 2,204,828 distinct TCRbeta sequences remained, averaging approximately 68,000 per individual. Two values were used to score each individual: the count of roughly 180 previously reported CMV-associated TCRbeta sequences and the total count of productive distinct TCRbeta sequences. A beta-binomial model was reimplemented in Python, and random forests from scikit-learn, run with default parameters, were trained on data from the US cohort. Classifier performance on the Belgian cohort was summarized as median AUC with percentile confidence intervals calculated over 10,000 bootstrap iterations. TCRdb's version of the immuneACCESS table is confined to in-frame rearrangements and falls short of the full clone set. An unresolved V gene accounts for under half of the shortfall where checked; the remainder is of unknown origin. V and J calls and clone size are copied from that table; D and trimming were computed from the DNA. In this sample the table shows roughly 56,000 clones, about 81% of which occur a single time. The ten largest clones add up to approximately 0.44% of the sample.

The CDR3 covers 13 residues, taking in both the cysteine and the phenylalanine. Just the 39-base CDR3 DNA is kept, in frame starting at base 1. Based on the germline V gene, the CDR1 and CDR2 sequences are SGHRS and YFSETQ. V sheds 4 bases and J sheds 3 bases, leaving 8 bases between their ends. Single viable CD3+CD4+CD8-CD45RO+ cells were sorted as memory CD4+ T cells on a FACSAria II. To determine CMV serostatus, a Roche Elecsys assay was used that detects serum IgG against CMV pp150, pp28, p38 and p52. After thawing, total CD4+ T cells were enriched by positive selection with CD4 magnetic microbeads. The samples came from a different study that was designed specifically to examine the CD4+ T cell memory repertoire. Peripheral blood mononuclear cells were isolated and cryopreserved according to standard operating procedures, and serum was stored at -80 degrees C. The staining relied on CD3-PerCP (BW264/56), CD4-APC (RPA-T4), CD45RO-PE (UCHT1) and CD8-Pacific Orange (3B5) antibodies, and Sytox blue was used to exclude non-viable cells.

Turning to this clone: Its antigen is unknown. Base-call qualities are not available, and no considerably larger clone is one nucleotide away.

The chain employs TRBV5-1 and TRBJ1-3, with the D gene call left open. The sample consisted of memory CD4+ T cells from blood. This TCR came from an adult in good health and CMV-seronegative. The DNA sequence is TGCGCCAGCAGCGAAACCTTTGGAAACACCATATATTTT. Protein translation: CASSETFGNTIYF.